Listed below are T cell receptor beta chains from one sample, sequenced in a study of breast tumors, draining lymph nodes, adjacent tissues. TCRdb itself ran the multiplex PCR reads through MiXCR, one entry per CDR3 protein. The sample lists about 200,000 distinct CDR3 sequences, roughly 31% occurring once. Sequenced sample: axillary lymph node tissue. The receptors come from a female donor with breast cancer. Some clones in this sample may be carry-over from other donors' samples. Each CDR3 is given with its conserved first and last residue. The D gene is left open where the match is weak. Where a row states a size, it is once, few, many or the class of an expanded clone; other rows omit it.

>TRBD2|.|TRBV7-2|TRBJ2-7
CASSSGTSRSLHEQYF
TGTGCCAGCAGCTCCGGGACTAGTAGGAGTCTCCACGAGCAGTACTTC
>TRBD1|many|TRBV20-1|TRBJ1-5
CSGARGPNQPQHF
TGCAGTGGGGCAAGGGGGCCGAATCAGCCCCAGCATTTT
>.|few|TRBV7-6|TRBJ1-1
CASSLENTEAFF
TGTGCCAGCAGCTTAGAGAACACTGAAGCTTTCTTT
>.|many|TRBV19|TRBJ1-2
CASSPGSVTNYGYTF
TGTGCCAGTAGTCCTGGGTCAGTTACTAACTATGGCTACACCTTC
>TRBD1|many|TRBV2|TRBJ1-1
CASGKGQGARTEAFF
TGTGCCAGCGGAAAGGGTCAGGGGGCGAGGACTGAAGCTTTCTTT
>.|many|TRBV4-2|TRBJ2-1
CASSQEARGVNEQFF
TGTGCCAGCAGCCAAGAGGCCAGGGGAGTGAATGAGCAGTTCTTC
>TRBD1|many|TRBV14|TRBJ2-6
CASSVWTGYTGATVLTF
TGTGCCAGCAGCGTATGGACAGGGTACACTGGGGCCACCGTCCTGACTTTC
>.|many|TRBV7-9|TRBJ2-1
CASSWDPKQFF
TGTGCCAGCAGCTGGGATCCCAAGCAGTTCTTC
>TRBD1|.|TRBV3-1|TRBJ1-1
CASSQDLGSGTGGTEAFF
TGTGCCAGCAGCCAAGATCTCGGTTCGGGGACAGGGGGCACTGAAGCTTTCTTT
>.|many|TRBV4-1|TRBJ2-2
CASSLYRDNTGELFF
TGCGCCAGCAGCCTATACCGGGACAACACCGGGGAGCTGTTTTTT
>.|many|TRBV7-3|TRBJ2-2
CASSSYTGELFF
TGTGCCAGCAGCTCCTACACCGGGGAGCTGTTTTTT
>.|many|TRBV12-3/TRBV12-4|TRBJ2-2
CASSSTRDLWVYTGELFF
TGTGCCAGCAGTTCAACCCGGGACCTCTGGGTATACACCGGGGAGCTGTTTTTT
>.|many|TRBV7-2|TRBJ2-6
CASSPGPVSPTGANVLTF
TGTGCCAGCAGCCCCGGGCCTGTCTCCCCAACTGGGGCCAACGTCCTGACTTTC
>.|many|TRBV28|TRBJ1-6
CASSLLQTNSPLHF
TGTGCCAGCAGTTTATTGCAGACCAATTCACCCCTCCACTTT
>.|many|TRBV6-1|TRBJ1-2
CASSEGYGGPNYGYTF
TGTGCCAGCAGTGAAGGTTACGGGGGACCCAACTATGGCTACACCTTC
>TRBD1|few|TRBV2|TRBJ1-1
CASCRTGGTEAFF
TGTGCCAGCTGCAGGACAGGGGGCACTGAAGCTTTCTTT
>TRBD1|.|TRBV20-1|TRBJ1-2
CSATDRGPYGYTF
TGCAGTGCCACGGACAGGGGACCCTATGGCTACACCTTC
>TRBD2|.|TRBV6-6|TRBJ2-7
CASSHSGGGPYEQYF
TGTGCCAGCAGTCACTCGGGGGGGGGACCCTACGAGCAGTACTTC
>.|.|TRBV5-4|TRBJ1-1
CASSMQGLNTEAFF
TGTGCCAGCAGCATGCAGGGGTTGAACACTGAAGCTTTCTTT
>.|many|TRBV5-8|TRBJ2-3
CASSLGVTGTDTQYF
TGTGCCAGCAGCTTGGGGGTGACAGGCACAGATACGCAGTATTTT
>TRBD2|.|TRBV29-1|TRBJ2-7
CSGGEGPQQYF
TGCAGCGGTGGGGAGGGGCCGCAGCAGTACTTC
>.|.|TRBV20-1|TRBJ2-7
CSAPRDSGYEQYF
TGCAGTGCCCCCCGGGACAGCGGGTACGAGCAGTACTTC
>.|many|TRBV5-6|TRBJ2-3
CASGEAADTQYF
TGTGCCAGCGGAGAGGCGGCAGATACGCAGTATTTT
>.|many|TRBV7-2|TRBJ2-5
CASSLDNQETQYF
TGTGCCAGCAGCTTAGACAACCAAGAGACCCAGTACTTC
>.|many|TRBV7-6|TRBJ2-7
CASSLTGDEQYF
TGTGCCAGCAGCTTAACGGGGGACGAGCAGTACTTC
>TRBD2|many|TRBV12-3/TRBV12-4|TRBJ2-1
CASSSPGLAGVNEQFF
TGTGCCAGCAGCTCCCCGGGACTAGCGGGGGTTAATGAGCAGTTCTTC
>TRBD2|few|TRBV28|TRBJ2-7
CASSLLSGSSRYEQYF
TGTGCCAGCAGTTTATTAAGCGGGAGTTCCCGATACGAGCAGTACTTC
>TRBD2|.|TRBV11-2|TRBJ2-5
CASSPLGLAGGPCF
TGTGCCAGCAGCCCGTTGGGACTAGCGGGAGGGCCGTGCTTC
>.|many|TRBV12-3/TRBV12-4|TRBJ2-3
CASSLRPTQRDF
TGTGCCAGCAGTCTCAGACCAACCCAGAGGGATTTT
>TRBD1|many|TRBV6-1|TRBJ2-3
CASLDRGPDTQYF
TGTGCCAGCTTGGACAGGGGGCCAGATACGCAGTATTTT
>.|many|TRBV18|TRBJ2-5
CASSPRDPERAQYF
TGTGCCAGCTCACCAAGGGACCCGGAAAGAGCCCAGTACTTC
>.|few|TRBV28|TRBJ2-7
CASSNLPSERDEQYF
TGTGCCAGCAGTAACCTCCCGAGTGAGAGGGACGAGCAGTACTTC
>TRBD2|many|TRBV11-2|TRBJ2-1
CASSLIVAGGAYNEQFF
TGTGCCAGCAGCTTAATCGTAGCGGGAGGTGCCTACAATGAGCAGTTCTTC
>.|many|TRBV9|TRBJ2-2
CASSLDRSTGELFF
TGTGCCAGCAGCTTAGACAGGTCCACCGGGGAGCTGTTTTTT
>.|few|TRBV20-1|TRBJ1-1
CSARDKVAGNTEAFF
TGCAGTGCTAGAGATAAGGTTGCAGGGAACACTGAAGCTTTCTTT
>TRBD1|few|TRBV6-5|TRBJ1-5
CASSTTFPGTGSQPQHF
TGTGCCAGCAGCACCACCTTCCCCGGGACAGGGAGTCAGCCCCAGCATTTT
>.|many|TRBV7-2|TRBJ2-3
CASSPTSGATDTQYF
TGTGCCAGCAGCCCTACCAGCGGAGCAACAGATACGCAGTATTTT